The next 9 T cell receptor beta chains were all read from a single sample in a study of T cell repertoires in chronic hepatitis B. Clones were read by immunoSEQ multiplex PCR, and TCRdb kept only the in-frame ones, dropping some. Altogether about 620 clones are present, 80% being singletons, with the ten largest covering about 16%. The sequencing input was total CD8+ T cells from PBMCs. The origin of the receptors is a human donor with chronic hepatitis B virus infection.

This clone was observed a single time. V and J are TRBV29-1 and TRBJ2-3; possibly TRBD2 for D (5 bases). In germline, CDR1 is SQVTM, CDR2 ANQGSEA. This CDR3 is built from 14 residues. V shed 4 bases and J shed 1 base, with 12 bases lying between them. Written as DNA, the CDR3 is TGCAGCGTTGGCGGGCTACCGGGCACAGATACGCAGTATTTT. It codes for CSVGGLPGTDTQYF.

The chain has TRBV9 and TRBJ2-1, with no clear D. Germline V lookup: CDR1 SGDLS, CDR2 YYNGEE. This CDR3 has 14 amino acids. The V gene lost 4 bases and the J gene lost 4 bases, with 12 bases spanning the gap. CDR3 protein: CASSPGQPYNEQFF. CDR3 nucleotide sequence: TGTGCCAGCAGCCCCGGTCAGCCTTACAATGAGCAGTTCTTC.

This chain connects TRBV6-5 to TRBJ1-1; maybe TRBD1 (5 bases). Germline V gives CDR1 MNHEY, CDR2 SVGAGI. There are 16 residues in the CDR3. V dropped 2 bases and J dropped 2 bases, with 15 bases sitting between them. The CDR3 reads CASSYGGDGGNTEAFF. In DNA, the CDR3 is TGTGCCAGCAGTTACGGGGGGGATGGAGGAAACACTGAAGCTTTCTTT.

The V and J genes are TRBV7-3 and TRBJ2-3; no clear D gene. Trimming removed 5 bases at V and 2 bases at J, with 11 bases between. Germline assignment: CDR1 SGHTA and CDR2 FQGTGA. The CDR3 has 14 residues. CDR3 amino acids: CASSLNGHTDTQYF. The CDR3 bases are TGTGCCAGCAGCCTTAACGGGCACACAGATACGCAGTATTTT.

This clone was counted only a few times. The rearrangement joins TRBV5-1 to TRBJ2-6; D gene uncertain. Trimming cost V 2 bases and J 0 bases, with 15 bases left between them. CDR3 length: 18 amino acids. Germline V gene lookup returns CDR1 SGHRS and CDR2 YFSETQ. CDR3 DNA sequence: TGCGCCAGCAGCTTACATTCCAGGTCTCGCTCTGGGGCCAACGTCCTGACTTTC. It specifies CASSLHSRSRSGANVLTF.

This clone turned up a few times. The chain recombines TRBV15 with TRBJ2-1; 10 bases line up with TRBD1. The CDR3 sequence is 18 residues long. Germline V gene data show CDR1 as LNHNV and CDR2 as YYDKDF (reference sequence). Losses at the gene ends were 0 bases for V and 6 bases for J; bases not matched to a gene: 11. DNA for the CDR3: TGTGCCACCAGCAGAGAGATGGGGCGACAGGGGGCCCGCAATGAGCAGTTCTTC. Its translation is CATSREMGRQGARNEQFF.

The genes are TRBV30 and TRBJ1-6; D gene uncertain. The CDR3 is 15 amino acids. The V gene lost 3 bases and the J gene lost 0 bases, with 9 bases spanning the gap. Germline V gene data show CDR1 as GTSNPN and CDR2 as SVGIG (reference sequence). CDR3 region: CAWRDASSYNSPLHF. The CDR3 region has the DNA TGTGCCTGGAGAGACGCGAGCTCCTATAATTCACCCCTCCACTTT. Filled out from reference TRBV30 and TRBJ1-6, the complete variable domain reads SQTIHQWPATLVQPVGSPLSLECTVEGTSNPNLYWYRQAAGRGLQLLFYSVGIGQISSEVPQNLSASRPQDRQFILSSKKLLLSDSGFYLCAWRDASSYNSPLHFGNGTRLTVT.

The genes are TRBV7-9 and TRBJ2-5, with 8 bases identical to TRBD1. This CDR3 is built from 15 residues. Looked up from germline, CDR1 is SEHNR and CDR2 is FQNEAQ (reference sequence). V was pared by 4 bases and J by 3 bases, with 7 bases of the junction left unmatched. CDR3 residues: CASSYDRGFEETQYF. The DNA of the CDR3 is TGTGCCAGCAGCTACGACAGGGGATTCGAAGAGACCCAGTACTTC.

The rearrangement joins TRBV7-3 to TRBJ2-1; either TRBD1 or TRBD2 may fit D (5 bases each). The length of the CDR3 is 15 residues. Trimming took 5 bases from V and 2 from J, leaving 13 bases between them. Looked up from germline, CDR1 is SGHTA and CDR2 is FQGTGA. CDR3 nucleotides: TGTGCCAGCAGCCCGGGACCTAACACCTACAATGAGCAGTTCTTC. It translates to CASSPGPNTYNEQFF.